Detailed here is one T cell receptor beta chain. Its target is unknown. This specimen belongs to a study of cytomegalovirus exposure and HLA in healthy donors. V was trimmed by 2 bases and J by 0 bases, leaving 20 bases between them. Germline V gene sequence: CDR1 LNHDA, CDR2 SQIVND (reference sequence). The CDR3 loop spans 19 amino acids. 60 Vbeta and 13 Jbeta primers were used in PCR. Method: immunoSEQ multiplex PCR; TCRdb's copy keeps in-frame clones and lacks some. The top ten clones hold approximately 3% of a sample with 170,000 or so clones, about 73% of them seen once. Study results and limitations: Prior analysis indicated that the majority of TCR beta V segments exhibited productivity approximately 90% or approximately 30% of the time.

Sequencing was performed on PBMCs. This sequence joins TRBV19 and TRBJ1-5; D is unclear. The receptor's source is a woman in her thirties or forties in good health and CMV-seronegative. DNA of the CDR3: TGTGCCAGTAGTATATCGTCACGGTGGGTCGCGGATAGCAATCAGCCCCAGCATTTT. It codes for CASSISSRWVADSNQPQHF.